This TCR beta chain was documented in a study of Graves' ophthalmopathy and Graves' hyperthyroidism. Of note for this clonotype: The junction does not match germline at one end; this may be a read error.

Amplification from RNA transcripts yielded the TCR beta CDR3 regions. First-round RT-PCR relied on HTBI primers, and a second-round multiplex PCR came next. TCRdb called the multiplex PCR reads again in MiXCR, with one record for every CDR3 protein. The data contain around 660,000 distinct CDR3 sequences, over 40% of them singletons. The clonotype comes from an adult man with Graves' ophthalmopathy. Sequencing used peripheral blood.

Here the CDR3 reads CSSSPRRDSTNGELFF. The CDR3 region has the DNA TGTTCCAGCTCACCACGAAGGGACTCTACGAACGGGGAGCTGTTTTTT. The chain recombines TRBV25-1 with TRBJ2-2, with D perhaps TRBD2 (6 bases). The germline gives CDR1 MGHDK, CDR2 SYGVNS. This CDR3 is 16 amino acids long.